This TCR beta chain was retrieved from a study of cytomegalovirus exposure and HLA in healthy donors. Notes on this clone: Its antigen is unidentified.

CDR3 size: 14 residues. Trimming cost V 6 bases and J 0 bases, with 10 bases left between them. From germline, CDR1 is MNHEY and CDR2 SVGAGI. General study points: V- and J-gene trimming in TCR beta was tied to a missense DCLRE1C variant by an analysis performed later.

With 60 Vbeta and 13 Jbeta primers, the PCR was carried out. Method: immunoSEQ multiplex PCR; TCRdb's copy keeps in-frame clones and lacks some. Its listing shows over 65,000 clones. What was sequenced was PBMCs. The receptor was isolated from a young man in good health and CMV-seronegative. The V gene is TRBV6-5, the J gene TRBJ2-3; D remains ambiguous. The chain's CDR3 is CASRSLGSTDTQYF. The CDR3, as DNA: TGTGCCAGCAGGAGCCTAGGAAGCACAGATACGCAGTATTTT.